Sequencing of this TCR beta chain was carried out in a study of blood T cell repertoires in COVID-19. Germline trimming cut 5 bases from V and 1 base from J; bases unmatched to any gene: 3. Germline lookup yields CDR1 MNHEY and CDR2 SMNVEV (reference sequence). The CDR3 runs to 14 residues. Only in-frame clones appear in the TCRdb table, and some are missing; sequencing was by immunoSEQ multiplex PCR. Among 110,000 to 150,000 clones listed, around 91% were seen once. This sequence was found in a woman in her fifties or sixties with active COVID-19. The sequencing sample was made of peripheral blood. The chain recombines TRBV27 with TRBJ2-5; 8 bases map to TRBD1. CDR3 protein: CASSHTGGQETQYF. CDR3 DNA: TGTGCCAGCAGTCACACAGGGGGCCAAGAGACCCAGTACTTC.